This T cell receptor beta chain was captured by sequencing in a study of cytomegalovirus exposure and HLA in healthy donors. The PCR ran on 60 Vbeta and 13 Jbeta primers. TCRdb's table, derived via immunoSEQ multiplex PCR, lists solely in-frame clones and lacks some. The repertoire holds roughly 200,000 clones, with 79% as singletons. Germline CDR1 reads SGHVS; CDR2 reads FNYEAQ. The CDR3 length is 17 residues. Trimming at V came to 3 bases and at J to 0 bases, leaving 5 bases not matched to a gene. Sequenced sample: PBMCs. The sequence came from a woman under 40 in good health and CMV-seropositive. The chain joins TRBV7-6 to TRBJ2-1; 10 bases agree with TRBD2. The CDR3 DNA sequence: TGTGCCAGCAGCTTGGAGGCTAGCGGGAGCTCCTACAATGAGCAGTTCTTC. This encodes CASSLEASGSSYNEQFF.